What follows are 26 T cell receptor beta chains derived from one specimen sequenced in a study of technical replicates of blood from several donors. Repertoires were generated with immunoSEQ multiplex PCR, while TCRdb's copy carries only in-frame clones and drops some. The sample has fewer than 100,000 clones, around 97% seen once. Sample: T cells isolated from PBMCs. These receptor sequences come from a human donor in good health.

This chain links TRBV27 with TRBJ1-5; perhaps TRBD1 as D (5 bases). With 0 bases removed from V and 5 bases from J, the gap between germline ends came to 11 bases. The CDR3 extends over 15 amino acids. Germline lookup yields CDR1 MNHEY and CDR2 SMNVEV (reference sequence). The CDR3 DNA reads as TGTGCCAGCAGTTTATCGGGGCGCGTTTATCAGCCCCAGCATTTT. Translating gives CASSLSGRVYQPQHF.

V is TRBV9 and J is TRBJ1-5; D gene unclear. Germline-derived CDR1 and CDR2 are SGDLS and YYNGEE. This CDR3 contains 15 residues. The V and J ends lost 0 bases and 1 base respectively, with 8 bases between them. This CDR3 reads CASSVDGGSNQPQHF. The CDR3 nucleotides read TGTGCCAGCAGCGTAGACGGAGGGAGCAATCAGCCCCAGCATTTT.

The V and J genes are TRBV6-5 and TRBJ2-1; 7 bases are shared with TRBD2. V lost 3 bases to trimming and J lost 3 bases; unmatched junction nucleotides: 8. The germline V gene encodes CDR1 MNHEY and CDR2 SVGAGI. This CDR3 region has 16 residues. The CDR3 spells CASSYTLADFYNEQFF. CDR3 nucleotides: TGTGCCAGCAGTTATACGCTAGCGGATTTCTACAATGAGCAGTTCTTC.

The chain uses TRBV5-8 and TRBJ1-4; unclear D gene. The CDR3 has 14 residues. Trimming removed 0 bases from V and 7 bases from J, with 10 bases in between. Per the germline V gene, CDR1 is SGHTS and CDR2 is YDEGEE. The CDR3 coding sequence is TGTGCCAGCAGCTTGGGCGCTGCTCTTGAAAAACTGTTTTTT. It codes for CASSLGAALEKLFF.

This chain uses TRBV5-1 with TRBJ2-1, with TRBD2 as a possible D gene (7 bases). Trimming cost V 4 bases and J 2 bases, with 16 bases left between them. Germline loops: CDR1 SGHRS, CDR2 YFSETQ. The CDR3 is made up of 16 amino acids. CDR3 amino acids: CASSGGGVGPYNEQFF. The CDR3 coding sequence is TGCGCCAGCAGCGGGGGGGGCGTTGGCCCCTACAATGAGCAGTTCTTC. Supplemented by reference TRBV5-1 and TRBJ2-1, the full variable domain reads KAGVTQTPRYLIKTRGQQVTLSCSPISGHRSVSWYQQTPGQGLQFLFEYFSETQRNKGNFPGRFSGRQFSNSRSEMNVSTLELGDSALYLCASSGGGVGPYNEQFFGPGTRLTVL.

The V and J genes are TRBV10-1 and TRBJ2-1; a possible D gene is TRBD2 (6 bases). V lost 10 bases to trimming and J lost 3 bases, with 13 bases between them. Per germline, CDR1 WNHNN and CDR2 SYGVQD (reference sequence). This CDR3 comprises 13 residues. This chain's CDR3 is CATGPGVYNEQFF. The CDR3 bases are TGCGCCACAGGACCGGGGGTCTACAATGAGCAGTTCTTC.

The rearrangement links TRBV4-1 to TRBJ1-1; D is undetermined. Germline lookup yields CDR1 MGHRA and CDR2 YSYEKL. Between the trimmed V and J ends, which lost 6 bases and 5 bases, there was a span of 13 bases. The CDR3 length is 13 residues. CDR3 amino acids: CASSLTGGTEAFF. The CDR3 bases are TGCGCCAGCAGTCTAACGGGAGGGACTGAAGCTTTCTTT.

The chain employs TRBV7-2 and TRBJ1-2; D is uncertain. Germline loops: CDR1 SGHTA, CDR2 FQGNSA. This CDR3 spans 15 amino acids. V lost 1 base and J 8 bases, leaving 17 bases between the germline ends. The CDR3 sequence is CASSLEREDRMGYTF. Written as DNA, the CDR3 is TGTGCCAGCAGCTTAGAGAGGGAAGACCGTATGGGCTACACCTTC.

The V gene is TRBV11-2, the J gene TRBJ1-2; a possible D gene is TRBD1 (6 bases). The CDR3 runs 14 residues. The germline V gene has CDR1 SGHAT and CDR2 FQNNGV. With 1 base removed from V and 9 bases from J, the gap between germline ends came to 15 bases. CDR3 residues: CASSLVDSPMRYTF. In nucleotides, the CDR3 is TGTGCCAGCAGCTTAGTGGACAGTCCCATGCGCTACACCTTC. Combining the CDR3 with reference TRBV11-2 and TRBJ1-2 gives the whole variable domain EAGVAQSPRYKIIEKRQSVAFWCNPISGHATLYWYQQILGQGPKLLIQFQNNGVVDDSQLPKDRFSAERLKGVDSTLKIQPAKLEDSAVYLCASSLVDSPMRYTFGSGTRLTVV.

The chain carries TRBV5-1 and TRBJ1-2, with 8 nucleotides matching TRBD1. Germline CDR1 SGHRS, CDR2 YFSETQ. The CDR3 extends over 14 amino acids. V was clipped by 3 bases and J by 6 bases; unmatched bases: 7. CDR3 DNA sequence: TGCGCCAGCAGCTCCGACAGGGGATTCAATGGCTACACCTTC. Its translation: CASSSDRGFNGYTF.

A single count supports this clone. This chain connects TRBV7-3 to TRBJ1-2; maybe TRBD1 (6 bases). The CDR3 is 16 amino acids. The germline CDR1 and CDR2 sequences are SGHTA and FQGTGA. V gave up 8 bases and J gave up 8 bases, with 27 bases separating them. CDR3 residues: CASDHPRGGAKEGYTF. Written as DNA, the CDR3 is TGTGCCAGCGACCACCCTAGGGGGGGCGCGAAAGAAGGCTACACCTTC.

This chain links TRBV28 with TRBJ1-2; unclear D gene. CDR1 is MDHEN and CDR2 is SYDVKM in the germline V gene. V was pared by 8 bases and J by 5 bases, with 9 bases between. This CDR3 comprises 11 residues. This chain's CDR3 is CASRHRYGYTF. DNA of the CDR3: TGTGCCAGCCGACACCGGTATGGCTACACCTTC.

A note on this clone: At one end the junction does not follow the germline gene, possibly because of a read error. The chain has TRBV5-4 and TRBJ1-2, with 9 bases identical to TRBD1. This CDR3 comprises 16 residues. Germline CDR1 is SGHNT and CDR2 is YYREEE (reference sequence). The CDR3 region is CASSLGQGRGIYGYTF. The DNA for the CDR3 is TGTGCCAGCAGTTTGGGACAGGGCCGTGGGATCTATGGCTACACCTTC.

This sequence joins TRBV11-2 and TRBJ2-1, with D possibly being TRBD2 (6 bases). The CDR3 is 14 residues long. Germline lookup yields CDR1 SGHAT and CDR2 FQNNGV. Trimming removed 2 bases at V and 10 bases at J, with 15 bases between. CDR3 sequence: CASSLYGGQREQFF. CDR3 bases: TGTGCCAGCAGCTTATATGGAGGGCAGAGGGAGCAGTTCTTC.

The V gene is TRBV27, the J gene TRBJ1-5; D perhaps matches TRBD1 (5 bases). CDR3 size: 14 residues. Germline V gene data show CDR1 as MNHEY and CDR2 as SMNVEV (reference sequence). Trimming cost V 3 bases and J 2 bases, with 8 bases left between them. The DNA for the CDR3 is TGTGCCAGCAGTTTCTCACAGGGCAATCAGCCCCAGCATTTT. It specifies CASSFSQGNQPQHF.

In DNA form, the CDR3 reads TGTGCCAGCAGCTATTTTACCGGGACAGGGGGTATGTACGAGCAGTACTTC. It codes for CASSYFTGTGGMYEQYF. The V call is TRBV7-6, the J call TRBJ2-7; 11 bases are a match to TRBD1. This CDR3 spans 17 amino acids. With V trimmed by 4 bases and J by 4 bases, 12 bases remained unmatched. Germline V CDR1 and CDR2: SGHVS, FNYEAQ.

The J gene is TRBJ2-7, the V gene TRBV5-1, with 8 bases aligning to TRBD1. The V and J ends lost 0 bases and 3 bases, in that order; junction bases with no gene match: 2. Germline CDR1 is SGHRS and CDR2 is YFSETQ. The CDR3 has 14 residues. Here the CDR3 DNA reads TGCGCCAGCAGCTTGGGCGGACAGGGCTACGAGCAGTACTTC. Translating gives CASSLGGQGYEQYF.

The CDR3 is CASSFMRNTEAFF. The CDR3 region has the DNA TGTGCCAGCAGCTTTATGAGGAACACTGAAGCTTTCTTT. The V call is TRBV11-2, the J call TRBJ1-1; no firm D call. Per germline, CDR1 SGHAT and CDR2 FQNNGV. The V end lost 3 bases, the J end lost 1 base, and 6 bases lay between the germline ends. The CDR3 loop spans 13 amino acids.

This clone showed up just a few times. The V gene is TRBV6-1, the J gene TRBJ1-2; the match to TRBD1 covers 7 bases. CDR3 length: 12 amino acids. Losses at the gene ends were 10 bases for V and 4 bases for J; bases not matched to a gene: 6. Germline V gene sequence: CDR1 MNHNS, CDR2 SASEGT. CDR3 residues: CATRDRRYGYTF. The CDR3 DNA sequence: TGTGCCACCCGGGACAGACGCTATGGCTACACCTTC.

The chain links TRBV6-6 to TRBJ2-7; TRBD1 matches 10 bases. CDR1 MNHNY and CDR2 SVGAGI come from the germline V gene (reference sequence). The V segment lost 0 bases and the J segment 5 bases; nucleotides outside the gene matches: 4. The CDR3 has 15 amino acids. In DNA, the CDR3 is TGTGCCAGCAGTTACTCCGGACAGGGGGTAAACGAGCAGTACTTC. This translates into CASSYSGQGVNEQYF.

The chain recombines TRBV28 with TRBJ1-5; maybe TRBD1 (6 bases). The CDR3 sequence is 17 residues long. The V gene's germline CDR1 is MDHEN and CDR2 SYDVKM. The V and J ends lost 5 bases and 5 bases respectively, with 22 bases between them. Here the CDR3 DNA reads TGTGCCAGCAGTCTCCGGGACACCGTAGGCGGTGATCAGCCCCAGCATTTT. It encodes CASSLRDTVGGDQPQHF.

CDR3 amino acids: CASISGAYEQYF. CDR3 nucleotides: TGTGCCAGCATATCTGGAGCCTACGAGCAGTACTTC. This sequence joins TRBV2 and TRBJ2-7; D is ambiguous. The CDR3 contains 12 residues. Germline lookup yields CDR1 SNHLY and CDR2 FYNNEI. Trimming took off 7 bases at V and 2 bases at J, with 9 bases between the two ends.

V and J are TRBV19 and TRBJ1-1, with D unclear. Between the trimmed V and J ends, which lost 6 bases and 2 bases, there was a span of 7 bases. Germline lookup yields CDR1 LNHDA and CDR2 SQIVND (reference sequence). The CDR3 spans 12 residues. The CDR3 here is CASSPTNTEAFF. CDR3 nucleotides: TGTGCCAGTAGCCCGACAAACACTGAAGCTTTCTTT.

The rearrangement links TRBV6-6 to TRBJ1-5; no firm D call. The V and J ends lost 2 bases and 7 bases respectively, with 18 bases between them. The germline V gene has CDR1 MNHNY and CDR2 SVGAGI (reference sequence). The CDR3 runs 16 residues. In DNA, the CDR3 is TGTGCCAGCAGTTACCTTCCGCCTAACGAGGCCCAGCCCCAGCATTTT. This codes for CASSYLPPNEAQPQHF.

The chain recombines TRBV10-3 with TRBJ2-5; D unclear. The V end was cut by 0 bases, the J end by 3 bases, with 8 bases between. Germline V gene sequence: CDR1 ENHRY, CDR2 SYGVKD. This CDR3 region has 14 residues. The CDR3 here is CAISESILKETQYF. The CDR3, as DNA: TGTGCCATCAGTGAGTCGATACTAAAAGAGACCCAGTACTTC.

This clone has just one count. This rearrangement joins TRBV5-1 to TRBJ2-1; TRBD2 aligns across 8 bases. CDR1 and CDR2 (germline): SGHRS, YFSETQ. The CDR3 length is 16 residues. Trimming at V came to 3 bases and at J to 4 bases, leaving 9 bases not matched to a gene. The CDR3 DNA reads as TGCGCCAGCAGCTATAACCTAGCGGGCCGATACAATGAGCAGTTCTTC. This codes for CASSYNLAGRYNEQFF.